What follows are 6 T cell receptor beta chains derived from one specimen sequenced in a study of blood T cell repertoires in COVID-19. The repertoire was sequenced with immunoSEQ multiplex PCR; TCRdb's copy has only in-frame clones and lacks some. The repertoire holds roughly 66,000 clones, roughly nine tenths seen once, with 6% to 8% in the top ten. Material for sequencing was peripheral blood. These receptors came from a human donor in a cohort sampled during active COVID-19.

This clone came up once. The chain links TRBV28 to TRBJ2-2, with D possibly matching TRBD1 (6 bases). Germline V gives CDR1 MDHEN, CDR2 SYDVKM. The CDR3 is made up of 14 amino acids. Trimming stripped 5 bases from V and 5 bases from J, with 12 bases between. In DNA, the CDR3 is TGTGCCAGCAGTCTGCGGACAGAAACCGGGGAGCTGTTTTTT. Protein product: CASSLRTETGELFF.

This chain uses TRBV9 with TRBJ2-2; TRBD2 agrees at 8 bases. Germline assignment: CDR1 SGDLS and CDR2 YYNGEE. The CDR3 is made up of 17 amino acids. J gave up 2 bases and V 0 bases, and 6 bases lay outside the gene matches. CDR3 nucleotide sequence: TGTGCCAGCAGCGTAGGCAGACTAGCGATTAACACCGGGGAGCTGTTTTTT. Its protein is CASSVGRLAINTGELFF.

The CDR3 nucleotides read TGTGCCTGGAGTACTTTCGAGGGATATTCCTACAATGAGCAGTTCTTC. This sequence encodes CAWSTFEGYSYNEQFF. The V gene is TRBV30, the J gene TRBJ2-1; possibly TRBD2 for D (5 bases). Germline assignment: CDR1 GTSNPN and CDR2 SVGIG (reference sequence). CDR3 length: 16 amino acids. Trimming left V 2 bases short and J 1 base short, with 15 bases between.

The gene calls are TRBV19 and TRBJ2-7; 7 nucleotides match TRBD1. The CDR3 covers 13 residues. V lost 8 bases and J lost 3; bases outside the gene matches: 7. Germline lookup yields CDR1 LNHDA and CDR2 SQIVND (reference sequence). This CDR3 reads CASAGTANYEQYF. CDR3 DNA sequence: TGTGCCAGTGCCGGGACAGCTAACTACGAGCAGTACTTC.

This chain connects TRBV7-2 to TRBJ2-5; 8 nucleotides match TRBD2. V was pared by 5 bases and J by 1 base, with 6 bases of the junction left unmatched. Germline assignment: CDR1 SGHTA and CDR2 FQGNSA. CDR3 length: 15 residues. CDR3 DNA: TGTGCCAGCAGCCCCCTCGGGGGGGGCCAAGAGACCCAGTACTTC. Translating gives CASSPLGGGQETQYF. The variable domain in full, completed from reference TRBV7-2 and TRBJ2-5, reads GAGVSQSPSNKVTEKGKDVELRCDPISGHTALYWYRQSLGQGLEFLIYFQGNSAPDKSGLPSDRFSAERTGGSVSTLTIQRTQQEDSAVYLCASSPLGGGQETQYFGPGTRLLVL.

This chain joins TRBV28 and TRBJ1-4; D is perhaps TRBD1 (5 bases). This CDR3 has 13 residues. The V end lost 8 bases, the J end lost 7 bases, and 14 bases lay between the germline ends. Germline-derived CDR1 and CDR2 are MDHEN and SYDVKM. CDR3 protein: CASSTDESEKLFF. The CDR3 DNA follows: TGTGCCAGCTCGACAGACGAGTCTGAAAAACTGTTTTTT.